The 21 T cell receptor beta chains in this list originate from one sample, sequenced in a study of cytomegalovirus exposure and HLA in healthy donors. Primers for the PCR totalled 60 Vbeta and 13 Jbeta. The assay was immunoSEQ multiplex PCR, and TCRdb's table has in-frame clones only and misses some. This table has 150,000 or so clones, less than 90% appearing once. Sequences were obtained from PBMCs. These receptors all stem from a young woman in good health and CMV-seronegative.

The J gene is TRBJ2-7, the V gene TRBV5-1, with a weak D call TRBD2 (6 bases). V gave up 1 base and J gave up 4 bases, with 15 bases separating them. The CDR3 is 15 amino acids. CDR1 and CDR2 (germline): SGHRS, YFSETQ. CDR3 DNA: TGCGCCAGCAGCTTGACGCCTAGCGTGGGGTACGAGCAGTACTTC. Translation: CASSLTPSVGYEQYF.

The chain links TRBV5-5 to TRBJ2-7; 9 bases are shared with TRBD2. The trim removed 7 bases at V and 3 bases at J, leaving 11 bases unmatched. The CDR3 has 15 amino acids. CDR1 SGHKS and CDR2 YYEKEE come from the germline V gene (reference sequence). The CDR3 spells CASSPAGGGLYEQYF. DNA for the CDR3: TGTGCCAGCTCTCCAGCGGGGGGAGGCCTCTACGAGCAGTACTTC.

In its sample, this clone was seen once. CDR3 amino acids: CASSSGQGAYEQYF. The DNA of the CDR3 is TGTGCCAGCAGTTCGGGACAGGGGGCCTACGAGCAGTACTTC. This chain connects TRBV28 to TRBJ2-7, with 11 positions matching TRBD1. V was clipped by 4 bases and J by 2 bases; unmatched bases: 1. The CDR3 runs 14 residues. CDR1 and CDR2 from the germline V gene are MDHEN and SYDVKM.

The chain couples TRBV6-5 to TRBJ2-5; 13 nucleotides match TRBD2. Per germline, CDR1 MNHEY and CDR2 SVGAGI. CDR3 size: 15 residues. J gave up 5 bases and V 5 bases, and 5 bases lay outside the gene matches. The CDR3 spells CASSRTSGGWETQYF. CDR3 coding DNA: TGTGCCAGCAGTCGGACTAGCGGGGGTTGGGAGACCCAGTACTTC.

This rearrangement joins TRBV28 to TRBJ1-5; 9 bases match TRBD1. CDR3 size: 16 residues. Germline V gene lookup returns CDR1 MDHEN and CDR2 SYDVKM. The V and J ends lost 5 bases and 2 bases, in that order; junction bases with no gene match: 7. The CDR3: CASSPRTGDGNQPQHF. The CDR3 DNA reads TGTGCCAGCAGTCCCCGGACAGGGGACGGCAATCAGCCCCAGCATTTT.

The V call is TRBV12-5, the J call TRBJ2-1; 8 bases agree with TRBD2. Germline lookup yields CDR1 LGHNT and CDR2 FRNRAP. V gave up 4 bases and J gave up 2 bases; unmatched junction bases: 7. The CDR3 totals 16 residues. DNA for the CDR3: TGTGCTAGTGGTTCCCCGACTAGCGTCCCCTACAATGAGCAGTTCTTC. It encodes CASGSPTSVPYNEQFF.

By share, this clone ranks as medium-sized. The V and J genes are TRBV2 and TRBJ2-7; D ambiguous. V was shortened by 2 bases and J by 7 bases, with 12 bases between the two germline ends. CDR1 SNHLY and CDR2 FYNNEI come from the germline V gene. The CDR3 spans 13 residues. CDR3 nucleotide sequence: TGTGCCAGCAGTGAATGGGTCTCCAGGGAGCAGTACTTC. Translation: CASSEWVSREQYF.

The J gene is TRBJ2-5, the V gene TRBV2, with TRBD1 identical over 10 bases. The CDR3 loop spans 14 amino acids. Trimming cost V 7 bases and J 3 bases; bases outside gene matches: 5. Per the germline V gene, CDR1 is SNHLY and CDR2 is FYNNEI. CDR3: CASNRQGAEETQYF. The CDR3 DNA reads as TGTGCCAGCAATAGACAGGGGGCGGAAGAGACCCAGTACTTC.

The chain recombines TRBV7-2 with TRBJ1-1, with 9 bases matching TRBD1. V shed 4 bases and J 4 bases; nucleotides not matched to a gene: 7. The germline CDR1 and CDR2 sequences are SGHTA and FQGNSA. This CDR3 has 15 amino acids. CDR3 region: CASSSQGADRTEAFF. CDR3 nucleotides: TGTGCCAGCAGCTCACAGGGGGCGGATCGCACTGAAGCTTTCTTT.

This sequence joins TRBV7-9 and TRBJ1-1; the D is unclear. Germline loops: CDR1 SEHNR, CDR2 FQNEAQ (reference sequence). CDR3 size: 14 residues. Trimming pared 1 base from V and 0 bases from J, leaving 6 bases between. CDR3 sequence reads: CASSLGHLNTEAFF. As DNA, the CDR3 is TGTGCCAGCAGCTTAGGACATCTGAACACTGAAGCTTTCTTT.

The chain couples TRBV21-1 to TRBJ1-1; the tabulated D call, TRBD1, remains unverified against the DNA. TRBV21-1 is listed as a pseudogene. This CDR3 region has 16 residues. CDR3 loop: CASSKKDRGLNTEAFF. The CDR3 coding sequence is TGTGCCAGCAGCAAGAAAGACAGGGGACTGAACACTGAAGCTTTCTTT.

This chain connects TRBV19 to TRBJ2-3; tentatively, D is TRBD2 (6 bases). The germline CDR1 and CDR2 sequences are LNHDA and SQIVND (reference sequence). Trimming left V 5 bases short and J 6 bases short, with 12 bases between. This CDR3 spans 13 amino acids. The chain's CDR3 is CASSLSGVDTQYF. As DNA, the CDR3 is TGTGCCAGTAGTTTATCGGGGGTTGATACGCAGTATTTT.

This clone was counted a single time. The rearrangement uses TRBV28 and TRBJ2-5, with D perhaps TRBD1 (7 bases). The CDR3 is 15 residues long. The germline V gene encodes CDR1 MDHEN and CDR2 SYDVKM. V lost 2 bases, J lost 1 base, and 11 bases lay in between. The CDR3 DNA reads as TGTGCCAGCAGTTTAGGCGGGACAGCCCAAGAGACCCAGTACTTC. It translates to CASSLGGTAQETQYF.

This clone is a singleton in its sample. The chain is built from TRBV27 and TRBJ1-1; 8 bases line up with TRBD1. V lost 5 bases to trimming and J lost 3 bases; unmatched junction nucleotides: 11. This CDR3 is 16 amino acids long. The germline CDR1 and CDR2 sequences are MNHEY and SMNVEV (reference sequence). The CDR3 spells CASSEYRGELDTEAFF. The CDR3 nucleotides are TGTGCCAGCAGTGAGTACAGGGGGGAGTTAGACACTGAAGCTTTCTTT.

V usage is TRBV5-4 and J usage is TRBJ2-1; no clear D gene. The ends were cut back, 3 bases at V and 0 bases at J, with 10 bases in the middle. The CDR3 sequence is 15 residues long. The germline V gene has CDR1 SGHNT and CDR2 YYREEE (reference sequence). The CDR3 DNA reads TGTGCCAGCAGCTCTGACTTCAGCTCCTACAATGAGCAGTTCTTC. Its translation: CASSSDFSSYNEQFF.

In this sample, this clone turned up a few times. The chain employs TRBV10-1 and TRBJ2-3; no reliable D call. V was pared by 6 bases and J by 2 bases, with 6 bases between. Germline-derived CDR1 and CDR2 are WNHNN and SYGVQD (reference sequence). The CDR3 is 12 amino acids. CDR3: CASSQSTDTQYF. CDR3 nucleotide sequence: TGCGCCAGCAGCCAATCCACAGATACGCAGTATTTT.

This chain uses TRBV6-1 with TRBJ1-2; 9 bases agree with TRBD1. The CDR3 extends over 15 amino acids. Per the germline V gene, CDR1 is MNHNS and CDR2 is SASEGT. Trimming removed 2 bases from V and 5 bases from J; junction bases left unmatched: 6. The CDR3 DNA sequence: TGTGCCAGCAGTGAACTACAGGGGGCAAGGTATGGCTACACCTTC. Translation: CASSELQGARYGYTF.

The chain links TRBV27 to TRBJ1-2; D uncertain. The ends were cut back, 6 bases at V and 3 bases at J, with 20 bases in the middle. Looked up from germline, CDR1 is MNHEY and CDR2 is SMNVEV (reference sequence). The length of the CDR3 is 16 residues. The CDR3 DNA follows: TGTGCCAGCAGAAGACCAAGTGCGGGATTGGACTATGGCTACACCTTC. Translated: CASRRPSAGLDYGYTF.

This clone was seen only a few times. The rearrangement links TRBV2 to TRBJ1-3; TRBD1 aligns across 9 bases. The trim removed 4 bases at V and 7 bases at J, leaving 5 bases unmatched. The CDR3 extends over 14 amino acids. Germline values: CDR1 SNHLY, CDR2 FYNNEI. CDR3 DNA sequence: TGTGCCAGCAGTGCTTACGGGACAGGGAACACCATATATTTT. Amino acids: CASSAYGTGNTIYF.

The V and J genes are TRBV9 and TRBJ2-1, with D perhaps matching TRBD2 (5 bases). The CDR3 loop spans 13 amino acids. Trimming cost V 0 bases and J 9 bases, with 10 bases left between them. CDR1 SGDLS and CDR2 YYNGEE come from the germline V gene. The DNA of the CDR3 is TGTGCCAGCAGCGTAGTGGTGGGGAGTGAGCAGTTCTTC. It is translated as CASSVVVGSEQFF.

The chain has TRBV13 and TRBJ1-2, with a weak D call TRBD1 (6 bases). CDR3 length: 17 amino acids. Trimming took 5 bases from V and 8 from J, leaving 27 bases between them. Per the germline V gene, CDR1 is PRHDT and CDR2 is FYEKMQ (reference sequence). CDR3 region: CASSETMSVQQGSGYTF. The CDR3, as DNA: TGTGCCAGCAGCGAGACTATGAGCGTTCAACAGGGAAGCGGCTACACCTTC.